One and the same sample provided the 10 T cell receptor beta chains below, sequenced in a study of graft-versus-host responses after intestinal transplantation. These receptors have no identified antigens. Data came from immunoSEQ multiplex PCR; TCRdb stores just in-frame clones and leaves some out. This table has about 50,000 clones, roughly 91% appearing once. The input for sequencing was unstimulated CD4+ T cells sorted from spleen or lymph node cells, taken before transplant. The receptors originated from a human donor who was the organ donor for an intestinal transplant.

This chain links TRBV7-2 with TRBJ2-5, with D unresolved. Germline CDR1 and CDR2: SGHTA and FQGNSA. V lost 2 bases, J lost 2 bases, and 12 bases lay in between. This CDR3 has 15 residues. The CDR3 DNA reads as TGTGCCAGCAGCTTATCTCTTCACAGTCAAGAGACCCAGTACTTC. Residues: CASSLSLHSQETQYF.

The rearrangement joins TRBV28 to TRBJ2-1, with D possibly matching TRBD2 (5 bases). Germline V gene data show CDR1 as MDHEN and CDR2 as SYDVKM. The CDR3 has 13 amino acids. Trimming cost V 1 base and J 6 bases, with 7 bases left between them. The CDR3 DNA reads TGTGCCAGCAGTTTATCGGGGTTCAATGAGCAGTTCTTC. It yields the protein CASSLSGFNEQFF. Full variable domain (outside the CDR3, taken from reference TRBV28 and TRBJ2-1): DVKVTQSSRYLVKRTGEKVFLECVQDMDHENMFWYRQDPGLGLRLIYFSYDVKMKEKGDIPEGYSVSREKKERFSLILESASTNQTSMYLCASSLSGFNEQFFGPGTRLTVL.

The chain uses TRBV4-1 and TRBJ2-3; 10 nucleotides align to TRBD1. Germline assignment: CDR1 MGHRA and CDR2 YSYEKL. The CDR3 is 15 amino acids. The junction had 3 bases not matched to a gene; V was cut back by 4 bases and J by 2 bases. CDR3 protein: CASSRGQGDTDTQYF. CDR3 DNA sequence: TGCGCCAGCAGCCGAGGACAGGGGGACACAGATACGCAGTATTTT.

This sequence joins TRBV7-8 and TRBJ1-1; D not resolved. Trimming shortened V by 1 base and J by 2 bases, and 5 bases separated the two germline ends. CDR3 length equals 13 residues. Per germline, CDR1 SGHVS and CDR2 FQNEAQ. The CDR3, as DNA: TGTGCCAGCAGCTTAGTTGCTAACACTGAAGCTTTCTTT. Encoded protein: CASSLVANTEAFF.

J is TRBJ1-1 and V is TRBV6-5, with D unresolved. Trimming cost V 0 bases and J 3 bases, with 5 bases left between them. Germline loops: CDR1 MNHEY, CDR2 SVGAGI. The CDR3 covers 13 residues. The CDR3 is CASSYSADTEAFF. CDR3 nucleotides: TGTGCCAGCAGTTACTCGGCTGACACTGAAGCTTTCTTT.

This clone was counted a single time. The V call is TRBV30, the J call TRBJ2-2; 12 nucleotides line up with TRBD2. V dropped 0 bases and J dropped 5; count of bases not matched to a gene: 4. CDR3 length: 16 residues. Germline V gives CDR1 GTSNPN, CDR2 SVGIG (reference sequence). The CDR3 bases are TGTGCCTGGAGTGTATTACTAGCGGGAGGAACCGGGGAGCTGTTTTTT. This encodes CAWSVLLAGGTGELFF.

V usage is TRBV5-6 and J usage is TRBJ1-2; D not certain. Between the trimmed V and J ends, which lost 0 bases and 4 bases, there was a span of 7 bases. The CDR3 is made up of 13 amino acids. The germline V gene encodes CDR1 SGHDT and CDR2 YYEEEE. The DNA for the CDR3 is TGTGCCAGCAGCTTGGCCGAGAGCTATGGCTACACCTTC. Encoded protein: CASSLAESYGYTF.

The chain links TRBV6-1 to TRBJ2-1; 12 bases map to TRBD2. V lost 4 bases to trimming and J lost 15 bases; unmatched junction nucleotides: 4. Per germline, CDR1 MNHNS and CDR2 SASEGT. The CDR3 contains 12 residues. CDR3 nucleotide sequence: TGTGCCAGCAGTGGGACTAGCGGGACAGTGTTCTTC. This translates into CASSGTSGTVFF.

As to this clone: One end of the junction fails to match germline, which may point to a read error. This chain uses TRBV11-2 with TRBJ1-5; D possibly corresponds to TRBD1 (6 bases). The CDR3 length is 17 residues. Germline V CDR1 and CDR2: SGHAT, FQNNGV. Here the CDR3 DNA reads TGCGCCAGCAGCCGCACCACAGGGCACCTAAGCAATCAGCCCCAGCATTTT. This codes for CASSRTTGHLSNQPQHF.

The rearrangement uses TRBV27 and TRBJ1-2; D is unresolved. The CDR3 length is 15 residues. The V gene lost 4 bases and the J gene lost 8 bases, with 20 bases spanning the gap. From germline, CDR1 is MNHEY and CDR2 SMNVEV (reference sequence). The CDR3 protein is CASSYLRGGTGGYTF. In DNA, the CDR3 is TGTGCCAGCAGTTACCTACGGGGAGGAACTGGGGGCTACACCTTC.